This entry concerns a single T cell receptor beta chain. Its antigen remains unknown. These data come from a study of immune evolution from preneoplasia to lung adenocarcinoma. The study, taken as a whole, reports: From normal lung to invasive adenocarcinoma, top clone frequencies appeared to decrease.

Germline values: CDR1 MDHEN, CDR2 SYDVKM. The CDR3 totals 18 residues. Trimming shortened V by 2 bases and J by 2 bases, and 22 bases separated the two germline ends. Between the mid-2010s and the late 2010s, patients underwent resection in Japan or China. Only in-frame clones appear in the TCRdb table, and some are missing; sequencing was by immunoSEQ multiplex PCR. This sample yields about 26,000 clones, of which just under 75% are seen a single time; roughly 6% belongs to the top ten. The chain uses TRBV28 and TRBJ2-7; D is perhaps TRBD1 (5 bases). Sample: FFPE invasive lung adenocarcinoma tissue. This receptor was taken from a person in their 60s with invasive lung adenocarcinoma. Some clones in this sample may be carry-over from other donors' samples. CDR3 loop: CASSLIPPAQGRPYEQYF. The CDR3 DNA sequence: TGTGCCAGCAGTTTAATCCCCCCCGCCCAGGGTCGGCCCTACGAGCAGTACTTC.